This TCR beta chain stems from a study of CD8+CD57+ T cells in acquired aplastic anemia. Genomic DNA was employed as the template in profiling TCR beta VDJ and CDR3. One entry per CDR3 protein results from TCRdb running MiXCR on the reads. Here the sample spans under 200,000 distinct CDR3 sequences, approximately 48% being singletons. Whoever was chosen for sequencing had shown CD8+CD57+ cell expansion by flow cytometry. This clonotype was seen a handful of times. Its antigen remains unidentified. The CDR3 runs to 11 residues. Germline V gene sequence: CDR1 SEHNR, CDR2 FQNEAQ (reference sequence). The V gene lost 8 bases and the J gene lost 6 bases, with 9 bases spanning the gap. The study's findings and limits: Patients versus controls showed no significant CD8+ Simpson's diversity difference.

The sample consisted of sorted CD4+, CD8+, or CD8+CD57+ T cells (not recorded which) from PBMCs. This chain joins TRBV7-9 and TRBJ2-3, with D unresolved. The sequence derives from a human donor with aplastic anemia. Here the CDR3 DNA reads TGTGCCAGCTCAAAGACGGATACGCAGTATTTT. Its protein product is CASSKTDTQYF.